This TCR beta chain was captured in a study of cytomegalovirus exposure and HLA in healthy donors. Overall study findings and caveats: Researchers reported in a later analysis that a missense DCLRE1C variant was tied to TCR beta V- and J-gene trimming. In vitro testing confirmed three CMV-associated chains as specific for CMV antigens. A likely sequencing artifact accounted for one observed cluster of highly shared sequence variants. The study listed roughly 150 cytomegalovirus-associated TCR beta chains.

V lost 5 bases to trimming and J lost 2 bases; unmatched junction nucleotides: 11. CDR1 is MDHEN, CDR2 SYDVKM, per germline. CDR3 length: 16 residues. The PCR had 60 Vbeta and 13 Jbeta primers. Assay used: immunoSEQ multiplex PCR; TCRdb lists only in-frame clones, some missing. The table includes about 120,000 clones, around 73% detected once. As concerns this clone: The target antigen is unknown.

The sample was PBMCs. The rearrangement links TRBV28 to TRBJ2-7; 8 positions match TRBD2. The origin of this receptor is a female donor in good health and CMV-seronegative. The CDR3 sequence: CASSDQKVAGTYEQYF. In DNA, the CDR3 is TGTGCCAGCAGTGATCAAAAAGTAGCGGGAACCTACGAGCAGTACTTC.